The rows below give T cell receptor beta chains drawn from one sample of a study of sequential checkpoint blockade in melanoma. Some clones are missing from TCRdb's copy, which holds only in-frame ones; the method was immunoSEQ multiplex PCR. This sample has 15,000 to 20,000 clones, with around 70% found just once. The sequencing used CD8+ T cells sorted from blood (inferred from file names), collected from a patient given nivolumab and ipilimumab in sequence. These receptors all come from a human donor with melanoma. The CDR3 runs from the conserved cysteine through the conserved F or W. A D gene is named only where the DNA matches it firmly. Clone sizes are given selectively: once, few, many, or a class where the clone is expanded.

j_call	clone_size	v_call	d_call	cdr3_aa	cdr3_nt
TRBJ1-2	.	TRBV6-5	TRBD1	CASSYSTTGGNYGYTF	TGTGCCAGCAGTTACTCAACGACAGGGGGTAACTATGGCTACACCTTC
TRBJ2-1	.	TRBV29-1	.	CSVDAGNYNEQFF	TGCAGCGTTGACGCAGGGAACTACAATGAGCAGTTCTTC
TRBJ2-1	.	TRBV27	.	CASSLGDSEYNEQFF	TGTGCCAGCAGTTTAGGAGACAGCGAGTACAATGAGCAGTTCTTC
TRBJ2-3	.	TRBV9	TRBD2	CASSDDPGLAGGPVRGDTQYF	TGTGCCAGCAGCGACGATCCTGGACTAGCGGGGGGCCCCGTACGTGGAGATACGCAGTATTTT
TRBJ2-7	.	TRBV13	.	CASSLGRSYEQYF	TGTGCCAGCAGCTTAGGCCGGTCCTACGAGCAGTACTTC
TRBJ2-5	few	TRBV19	TRBD1	CASSIEQGVGTQYF	TGTGCCAGTAGTATCGAACAGGGGGTAGGGACCCAGTACTTC
TRBJ1-6	few	TRBV4-1	.	CASSAREYNSPLHF	TGCGCCAGCAGCGCGAGGGAGTATAATTCACCCCTCCACTTT
TRBJ2-3	.	TRBV4-1	TRBD2	CASSQETSGGGDTQYF	TGCGCCAGCAGCCAGGAAACTAGCGGGGGGGGAGATACGCAGTATTTT
TRBJ2-3	once	TRBV27	.	CASGQRADTQYF	TGTGCCAGCGGACAGCGAGCAGATACGCAGTATTTT
TRBJ2-2	.	TRBV13	.	CASSPRVGGGNTGELFF	TGTGCCAGCAGCCCCCGAGTGGGCGGAGGGAACACCGGGGAGCTGTTTTTT
TRBJ2-7	.	TRBV27	TRBD1	CASSFWQGASYEQYF	TGTGCCAGCAGTTTCTGGCAGGGGGCCTCCTACGAGCAGTACTTC
TRBJ1-6	.	TRBV12-5	TRBD1	CASGPGYRGSPLHF	TGTGCTAGTGGCCCGGGGTACAGGGGTTCACCCCTCCACTTT
TRBJ1-5	.	TRBV7-8	TRBD1	CASSTGTGGGQPQHF	TGTGCCAGCAGCACCGGGACAGGGGGCGGTCAGCCCCAGCATTTT
TRBJ2-2	.	TRBV10-3	.	CAISEEGTLTGELFF	TGTGCCATCAGTGAAGAGGGTACGCTCACCGGGGAGCTGTTTTTT
TRBJ2-2	.	TRBV9	.	CASSGAGRTGELFF	TGTGCCAGCAGCGGCGCAGGGCGCACCGGGGAGCTGTTTTTT
TRBJ2-1	.	TRBV27	TRBD2	CASSIAGYNEQFF	TGTGCCAGCAGTATAGCGGGTTACAATGAGCAGTTCTTC
TRBJ2-1	.	TRBV13	.	CASSNYGTPLRKSSYNEQFF	TGTGCCAGCAGCAACTACGGGACACCCTTACGGAAGAGCTCCTACAATGAGCAGTTCTTC